This T cell receptor beta chain was captured by sequencing in a study of blood T cell repertoires in COVID-19. Looking at the study overall: Samples taken during acute and convalescent COVID-19 were collected in the United States, Italy and Spain.

TCRdb's table, derived via immunoSEQ multiplex PCR, lists solely in-frame clones and lacks some. Counted here are 90,000 to 100,000 clones, around 76% occurring once; the ten biggest clones make up about 18%. The CDR3 has 18 amino acids. V lost 4 bases, J lost 4 bases, and 18 bases stayed unmatched. CDR1 and CDR2 (germline): MDHEN, SYDVKM. The TCR sequence derives from a man older than 75 with acute or convalescent COVID-19. The gene calls are TRBV28 and TRBJ1-2; TRBD1 matches 7 bases. The material sequenced was peripheral blood. The CDR3, as DNA: TGTGCCAGCAGTTCCCTTTCCCCTACAGGGGCCGGGGGCTATGGCTACACCTTC. It yields the protein CASSSLSPTGAGGYGYTF.